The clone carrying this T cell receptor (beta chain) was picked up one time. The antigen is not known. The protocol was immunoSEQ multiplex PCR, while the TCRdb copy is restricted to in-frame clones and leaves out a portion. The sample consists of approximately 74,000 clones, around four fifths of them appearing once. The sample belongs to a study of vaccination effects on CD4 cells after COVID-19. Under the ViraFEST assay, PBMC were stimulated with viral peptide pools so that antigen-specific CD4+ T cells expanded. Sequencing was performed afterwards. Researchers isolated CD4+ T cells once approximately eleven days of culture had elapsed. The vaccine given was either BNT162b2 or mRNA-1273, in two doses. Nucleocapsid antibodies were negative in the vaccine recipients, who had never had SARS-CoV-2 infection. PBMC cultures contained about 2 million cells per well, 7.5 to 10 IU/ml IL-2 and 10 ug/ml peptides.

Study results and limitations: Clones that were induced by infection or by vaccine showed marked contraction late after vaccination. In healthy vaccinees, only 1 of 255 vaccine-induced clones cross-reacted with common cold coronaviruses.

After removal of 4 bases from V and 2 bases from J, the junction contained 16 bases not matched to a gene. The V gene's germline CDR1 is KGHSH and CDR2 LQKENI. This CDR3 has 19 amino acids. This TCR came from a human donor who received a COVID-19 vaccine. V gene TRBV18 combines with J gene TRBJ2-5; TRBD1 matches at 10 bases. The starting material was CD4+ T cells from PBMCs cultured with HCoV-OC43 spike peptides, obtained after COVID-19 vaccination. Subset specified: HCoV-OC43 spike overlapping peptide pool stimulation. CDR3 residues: CASSLLPPAGQGVQETQYF. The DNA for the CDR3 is TGTGCCAGCTCACTCCTCCCCCCGGCCGGACAGGGGGTTCAAGAGACCCAGTACTTC.